A single sample is the source of the 16 T cell receptor beta chains below, sequenced in a study of Ad26.COV2.S vaccination and SARS-CoV-2 variants. The protocol was immunoSEQ multiplex PCR, while the TCRdb copy is restricted to in-frame clones and leaves out a portion. The sample holds hundreds of thousands of clones, 89% seen once. The treatment here: 19 received Ad26.COV2.S at low or high dose, single or two shots; 5 received placebo; per-sample allocation not given. The samples were gathered on day 63 after the first injection of vaccine or placebo. The specimen was peripheral blood, collected in a trial of Ad26.COV2.S vaccine versus placebo. These receptor sequences come from a person between 18 and 65 years old who received the Ad26.COV2.S COVID-19 vaccine or a placebo.

V usage is TRBV4-1 and J usage is TRBJ1-2; D unresolved. V dropped 0 bases and J dropped 2 bases, with 7 bases sitting between them. Germline CDR1 MGHRA, CDR2 YSYEKL. This CDR3 is built from 14 residues. This CDR3 reads CASSQDRENYGYTF. In DNA form, the CDR3 reads TGCGCCAGCAGCCAAGATCGGGAAAACTATGGCTACACCTTC.

V and J are TRBV5-1 and TRBJ2-5; D unresolved. This CDR3 is built from 13 residues. Per germline, CDR1 SGHRS and CDR2 YFSETQ. Trimming removed 0 bases at V and 4 bases at J, with 7 bases between. This CDR3 is CASSLVRVETQYF. CDR3 nucleotide sequence: TGCGCCAGCAGCTTGGTCCGGGTAGAGACCCAGTACTTC.

This chain uses TRBV28 with TRBJ2-2; D remains ambiguous. The CDR3 runs 13 residues. Germline loops: CDR1 MDHEN, CDR2 SYDVKM. Deletions cut 2 bases from V and 7 bases from J, with 8 bases between. The chain's CDR3 is CASSLRRVGELFF. The DNA of the CDR3 is TGTGCCAGCAGTTTACGGCGAGTCGGGGAGCTGTTTTTT.

The gene calls are TRBV2 and TRBJ2-5; D unclear. Trimming shortened V by 5 bases and J by 0 bases, and 10 bases separated the two germline ends. CDR1 and CDR2 (germline): SNHLY, FYNNEI. This CDR3 has 14 residues. CDR3 protein: CASSPTAYQETQYF. The CDR3 DNA follows: TGTGCCAGCAGTCCTACAGCGTACCAAGAGACCCAGTACTTC.

V gene TRBV5-1 combines with J gene TRBJ2-3; 9 bases are a match to TRBD2. Germline loops: CDR1 SGHRS, CDR2 YFSETQ. The V and J ends lost 3 bases and 3 bases, in that order; junction bases with no gene match: 8. The CDR3 covers 16 residues. CDR3 bases: TGCGCCAGCAGCTCGAATAGCGGGGGTAAGACAGATACGCAGTATTTT. This gives the protein CASSSNSGGKTDTQYF.

J is TRBJ2-5 and V is TRBV6-5, with D possibly matching TRBD2 (5 bases). Per germline, CDR1 MNHEY and CDR2 SVGAGI. CDR3 length: 15 residues. V gave up 6 bases and J gave up 5 bases, with 19 bases separating them. Here the CDR3 DNA reads TGTGCCAGCAGCCCGTGGATCGGGGTGGATGAGACCCAGTACTTC. Translation: CASSPWIGVDETQYF.

Of note for this clone: Additional DNA sequences in this sample encode the identical CDR3. The J gene is TRBJ1-2, the V gene TRBV5-1, with D unresolved. The CDR3 extends over 13 amino acids. Germline CDR1 is SGHRS and CDR2 is YFSETQ. V lost 0 bases and J 2 bases, leaving 5 bases between the germline ends. CDR3 in DNA: TGCGCCAGCAGCTTGGCCGGGAACTATGGCTACACCTTC. This translates into CASSLAGNYGYTF.

V is TRBV5-1 and J is TRBJ2-1, with TRBD2 matching over 9 bases. V lost 3 bases, J lost 9 bases, and 19 bases stayed unmatched. The CDR3 loop spans 18 amino acids. Germline V CDR1 and CDR2: SGHRS, YFSETQ. Written as DNA, the CDR3 is TGCGCCAGCAGCTGGAGGTCGGCTGCGGGGGGGCTTAGTACTGAGCAGTTCTTC. This codes for CASSWRSAAGGLSTEQFF.

The chain joins TRBV5-5 to TRBJ1-5; TRBD1 might be the D (5 bases). The CDR3 consists of 14 residues. Trimming took off 4 bases at V and 8 bases at J, with 16 bases between the two ends. CDR1 SGHKS and CDR2 YYEKEE come from the germline V gene (reference sequence). The CDR3 loop reads CASSKQGPREPQHF. DNA for the CDR3: TGTGCCAGCAGCAAGCAGGGACCGAGGGAGCCCCAGCATTTT.

This rearrangement joins TRBV6-5 to TRBJ2-2; 9 nucleotides agree with TRBD1. The V and J ends lost 6 bases and 5 bases, in that order; junction bases with no gene match: 7. The CDR3 loop spans 15 amino acids. CDR1 MNHEY and CDR2 SVGAGI come from the germline V gene. The CDR3 loop is CASSTGTGRTGELFF. The CDR3 bases are TGTGCCAGCAGCACCGGGACAGGGCGAACCGGGGAGCTGTTTTTT.

This clone was counted a few times. The chain has TRBV27 and TRBJ2-3; a weak D match, TRBD1 (6 bases). The ends were cut back, 0 bases at V and 8 bases at J, with 9 bases in the middle. Germline CDR1 is MNHEY and CDR2 is SMNVEV (reference sequence). This CDR3 contains 13 residues. The CDR3 region is CASSLSTGSTQYF. Written as DNA, the CDR3 is TGTGCCAGCAGTTTATCCACAGGGAGTACGCAGTATTTT.

V is TRBV2 and J is TRBJ1-2, with unresolved D. The CDR3 consists of 15 residues. V lost 5 bases, J lost 1 base, and 14 bases lay in between. Germline V gene data show CDR1 as SNHLY and CDR2 as FYNNEI. CDR3: CASSQFIGYNYGYTF. In nucleotides, the CDR3 is TGTGCCAGCAGTCAGTTTATAGGGTATAACTATGGCTACACCTTC.

This CDR3 is CASSEGLAGGRGMRGEQYF. The CDR3 DNA sequence: TGTGCCAGCAGTGAAGGTCTAGCGGGGGGCCGAGGAATGCGGGGTGAGCAGTACTTC. V usage is TRBV6-1 and J usage is TRBJ2-7; 11 bases line up with TRBD2. V shed 1 base and J 7 bases; nucleotides not matched to a gene: 18. The CDR3 runs 19 residues. Germline CDR1 MNHNS, CDR2 SASEGT.

This sequence joins TRBV2 and TRBJ2-7; 11 bases map to TRBD2. This CDR3 is built from 13 residues. Germline values: CDR1 SNHLY, CDR2 FYNNEI. V lost 6 bases to trimming and J lost 6 bases; unmatched junction nucleotides: 4. The CDR3 loop reads CASSPGLAAEQYV. In nucleotides, the CDR3 is TGTGCCAGCAGCCCGGGACTAGCGGCCGAGCAGTACGTC.

The chain is built from TRBV10-3 and TRBJ2-3; D is undetermined. Deletions cut 3 bases from V and 5 bases from J, with 9 bases between. Germline CDR1 is ENHRY and CDR2 is SYGVKD. This CDR3 comprises 13 residues. The CDR3 DNA sequence: TGTGCCATCAGTGATGTAAGGGAAGATACGCAGTATTTT. This sequence encodes CAISDVREDTQYF.

On this clone: This CDR3 is also generated by other DNA sequences in the sample. CDR3 nucleotides: TGTGCCAGCAGCCAAGAGCGAGAGACCCAGTACTTC. Translating gives CASSQERETQYF. This chain connects TRBV4-2 to TRBJ2-5; D not resolved. Germline CDR1 and CDR2: LGHNA and YNFKEQ. This CDR3 has 12 amino acids. V was trimmed by 0 bases and J by 4 bases, leaving 3 bases between them.